The 23 T cell receptor beta chains reported below all come from one sample, sequenced in a study of blood T cell repertoires in COVID-19. Generated by immunoSEQ multiplex PCR, the TCRdb table keeps only in-frame clones and is missing some. The sample consists of 98,000 or so clones, roughly nine tenths of them appearing once. Material for sequencing was peripheral blood. These receptors all come from a human donor in a cohort sampled during active COVID-19.

V and J are TRBV12-5 and TRBJ1-1; TRBD1 matches 8 bases. Trimming cost V 4 bases and J 12 bases; bases outside gene matches: 4. Germline values: CDR1 LGHNT, CDR2 FRNRAP. This CDR3 has 11 residues. The CDR3 reads CASGSRQGSFF. CDR3 in DNA: TGTGCTAGTGGTTCCCGACAGGGGTCTTTCTTT.

The chain joins TRBV5-4 to TRBJ1-1; tentatively, D is TRBD1 (6 bases). Germline CDR1 and CDR2: SGHNT and YYREEE (reference sequence). Trimming left V 1 base short and J 11 bases short, with 15 bases between. This CDR3 is built from 13 residues. The CDR3, as DNA: TGTGCCAGCAGCTTGCCGGGGGGGCCTAAGGCTTTCTTT. It codes for CASSLPGGPKAFF.

V is TRBV11-2 and J is TRBJ2-5; 10 bases are shared with TRBD1. The CDR3 length is 17 residues. The trim removed 5 bases at V and 5 bases at J, leaving 14 bases unmatched. From germline, CDR1 is SGHAT and CDR2 FQNNGV. This chain's CDR3 is CASSPYTGTGVPETQYF. The CDR3, as DNA: TGTGCCAGCAGCCCATATACCGGGACAGGGGTTCCGGAGACCCAGTACTTC.

This chain connects TRBV6-5 to TRBJ2-1; maybe TRBD2 (5 bases). V shed 8 bases and J shed 4 bases, with 9 bases lying between them. Germline CDR1 MNHEY, CDR2 SVGAGI. CDR3 length: 12 residues. In DNA, the CDR3 is TGTGCCAGCTGGACTGTATACAATGAGCAGTTCTTC. Its protein is CASWTVYNEQFF.

This clone is a singleton in its sample. This rearrangement joins TRBV6-5 to TRBJ2-7; possible D gene TRBD1, 5 bases. Looked up from germline, CDR1 is MNHEY and CDR2 is SVGAGI. The CDR3 runs to 14 residues. V was cut by 2 bases and J by 1 base, with 9 bases left in between. CDR3 coding DNA: TGTGCCAGCAGTTACGCGACAGTTTCCTACGAGCAGTACTTC. Translated, it gives CASSYATVSYEQYF.

The chain has TRBV29-1 and TRBJ2-6; 7 nucleotides line up with TRBD2. The CDR3 extends over 15 amino acids. V shed 6 bases, J shed 0 bases, and the junction held 5 bases outside the gene matches. In germline, CDR1 is SQVTM, CDR2 ANQGSEA. CDR3 sequence reads: CSVGGSPSGANVLTF. CDR3 sequence (DNA): TGCAGCGTGGGGGGGAGTCCCTCTGGGGCCAACGTCCTGACTTTC.

Only a few counts were recorded for this clone. The V call is TRBV7-2, the J call TRBJ1-3; tentative D call: TRBD1 (5 bases). The germline V gene has CDR1 SGHTA and CDR2 FQGNSA. The CDR3 extends over 15 amino acids. Trimming cost V 3 bases and J 2 bases, with 11 bases left between them. The DNA of the CDR3 is TGTGCCAGCAGCTTTTCTCAGGGTGCTGGAAACACCATATATTTT. Protein product: CASSFSQGAGNTIYF.

This chain links TRBV18 with TRBJ1-5; D may be TRBD1 (5 bases). Germline V CDR1 and CDR2: KGHSH, LQKENI. The CDR3 is 14 amino acids. V dropped 2 bases and J dropped 7 bases, with 12 bases sitting between them. The CDR3, as DNA: TGTGCCAGCTCACCATTCCGGGGGGACCAGCCCCAGCATTTT. It codes for CASSPFRGDQPQHF.

The J gene is TRBJ1-3, the V gene TRBV19, with no clear D. The CDR3 extends over 14 amino acids. Germline loops: CDR1 LNHDA, CDR2 SQIVND (reference sequence). Trimming cost V 7 bases and J 0 bases, with 10 bases left between them. CDR3 sequence: CASTRTLSGNTIYF. The CDR3 DNA follows: TGTGCCAGTACCCGGACTCTCTCTGGAAACACCATATATTTT.

The V and J genes are TRBV3-1 (or the pseudogene TRBV3-2) and TRBJ2-1; TRBD2 might be the D (6 bases). This CDR3 region has 17 residues. Germline V gives CDR1 LGHDT, CDR2 YNNKEL (reference sequence). With 1 base removed from V and 1 base from J, the gap between germline ends came to 14 bases. CDR3 sequence reads: CASSQVEGLQSYNEQFF. The CDR3, as DNA: TGTGCCAGCAGCCAAGTGGAGGGGCTTCAGTCCTACAATGAGCAGTTCTTC.

This clone was picked up a small number of times. This chain links TRBV12-3 or TRBV12-4 with TRBJ1-6; tentatively, D is TRBD1 (5 bases). The CDR3 contains 13 residues. V was clipped by 3 bases and J by 11 bases, with 11 bases between them. The CDR3 region has the DNA TGTGCCAGCAGTTTGCCAGGGATGACACCCCTCCACTTT. Translation gives CASSLPGMTPLHF.

The chain combines TRBV27 with TRBJ2-7, with TRBD2 as a possible D gene (7 bases). From germline, CDR1 is MNHEY and CDR2 SMNVEV (reference sequence). CDR3 length equals 14 residues. The germline V and J ends were trimmed by 5 bases and 4 bases, with 15 bases remaining between them. DNA of the CDR3: TGTGCCAGCAGTGGGGGCGGGAGTGGATACGAGCAGTACTTC. This encodes CASSGGGSGYEQYF.

The chain joins TRBV4-2 to TRBJ2-2; 10 bases line up with TRBD1. Germline CDR1 reads LGHNA; CDR2 reads YNFKEQ. The CDR3 is made up of 17 amino acids. V was pared by 0 bases and J by 7 bases, with 8 bases of the junction left unmatched. This CDR3 is CASSQELRTGGYGELFF. The CDR3 bases are TGTGCCAGCAGCCAAGAACTTCGGACAGGGGGTTACGGGGAGCTGTTTTTT.

V is TRBV28 and J is TRBJ2-3; 7 nucleotides agree with TRBD2. V trimming: 2 bases; J trimming: 6 bases; junction bases outside the gene matches: 8. Germline lookup yields CDR1 MDHEN and CDR2 SYDVKM. The CDR3 consists of 15 residues. The DNA for the CDR3 is TGTGCCAGCAGTTTACAGGGAGGGATCACCGATACGCAGTATTTT. Its translation is CASSLQGGITDTQYF. Full variable domain (missing parts from reference TRBV28 and TRBJ2-3): DVKVTQSSRYLVKRTGEKVFLECVQDMDHENMFWYRQDPGLGLRLIYFSYDVKMKEKGDIPEGYSVSREKKERFSLILESASTNQTSMYLCASSLQGGITDTQYFGPGTRLTVL.

The rearrangement joins TRBV27 to TRBJ2-7; 9 nucleotides align to TRBD2. Germline CDR1 and CDR2: MNHEY and SMNVEV (reference sequence). Germline trimming cut 5 bases from V and 4 bases from J; bases unmatched to any gene: 3. This CDR3 has 13 residues. As DNA, the CDR3 is TGTGCCAGCAGTCGCCTAGCGGGATACGAGCAGTACTTC. Amino acids: CASSRLAGYEQYF.

This chain joins TRBV2 and TRBJ1-5, with D uncertain. The germline V gene encodes CDR1 SNHLY and CDR2 FYNNEI. Trimming took off 7 bases at V and 2 bases at J, with 15 bases between the two ends. This CDR3 is built from 15 residues. As DNA, the CDR3 is TGTGCCAGCAAATCGCCCGACTCGCGCAATCAGCCCCAGCATTTT. Translation gives CASKSPDSRNQPQHF. Using reference TRBV2 and TRBJ1-5 for the parts outside the CDR3, the full variable domain is EPEVTQTPSHQVTQMGQEVILRCVPISNHLYFYWYRQILGQKVEFLVSFYNNEISEKSEIFDDQFSVERPDGSNFTLKIRSTKLEDSAMYFCASKSPDSRNQPQHFGDGTRLSIL.

This clone was recorded a few times. The chain couples TRBV12-5 to TRBJ1-6; TRBD1 aligns across 10 bases. The V gene's germline CDR1 is LGHNT and CDR2 FRNRAP. The CDR3 spans 15 residues. J was trimmed by 6 bases and V by 3 bases; bases with no gene match: 2. As DNA, the CDR3 is TGTGCTAGTGGTTTAGACAGGGGGCCTAATTCACCCCTCCACTTT. Encoded protein: CASGLDRGPNSPLHF. Full variable domain (outside the CDR3, taken from reference TRBV12-5 and TRBJ1-6): DARVTQTPRHKVTEMGQEVTMRCQPILGHNTVFWYRQTMMQGLELLAYFRNRAPLDDSGMPKDRFSAEMPDATLATLKIQPSEPRDSAVYFCASGLDRGPNSPLHFGNGTRLTVT.

This chain joins TRBV9 and TRBJ1-2, with D possibly being TRBD1 (6 bases). Trimming pared 0 bases from V and 7 bases from J, leaving 16 bases between. The CDR3 length is 15 residues. Looked up from germline, CDR1 is SGDLS and CDR2 is YYNGEE. The CDR3 sequence: CASSVGWGGAGGYTF. DNA for the CDR3: TGTGCCAGCAGCGTAGGCTGGGGGGGCGCGGGTGGCTACACCTTC.

The chain employs TRBV19 and TRBJ2-7, with a tentative D call TRBD2 (5 bases). The ends were cut back, 5 bases at V and 2 bases at J, with 22 bases in the middle. Germline values: CDR1 LNHDA, CDR2 SQIVND (reference sequence). The CDR3 runs 17 residues. The CDR3 nucleotides are TGTGCCAGTAGTGTCGCCCGGGCCAAAACGAGGGCCTACGAGCAGTACTTC. Its translation is CASSVARAKTRAYEQYF.

The rearrangement links TRBV4-2 to TRBJ1-2, with unresolved D. CDR3 length: 15 residues. The germline CDR1 and CDR2 sequences are LGHNA and YNFKEQ. Trimming took off 0 bases at V and 2 bases at J, with 10 bases between the two ends. CDR3 in amino acids: CASSQDWKENYGYTF. CDR3 DNA: TGTGCCAGCAGCCAAGACTGGAAGGAGAACTATGGCTACACCTTC.

This clone was counted only a few times. This chain links TRBV5-6 with TRBJ1-2; 7 bases line up with TRBD1. This CDR3 region has 13 residues. After removal of 1 base from V and 6 bases from J, the junction contained 3 bases not matched to a gene. Per germline, CDR1 SGHDT and CDR2 YYEEEE. CDR3 amino acids: CASSLFQGDGYTF. The DNA for the CDR3 is TGTGCCAGCAGCTTGTTCCAGGGGGATGGCTACACCTTC.

This chain uses TRBV7-3 with TRBJ2-1; a possible D gene is TRBD1 (6 bases). Germline-derived CDR1 and CDR2 are SGHTA and FQGTGA. CDR3 length equals 13 residues. The V end was cut by 5 bases, the J end by 4 bases, with 9 bases between. This CDR3 is CASSTGQYNEQFF. CDR3 nucleotide sequence: TGTGCCAGCAGCACCGGACAGTACAATGAGCAGTTCTTC.

The genes are TRBV30 and TRBJ1-4; D is undetermined. The CDR3 contains 13 residues. The germline V and J ends were trimmed by 5 bases and 5 bases, with 12 bases remaining between them. CDR1 GTSNPN and CDR2 SVGIG come from the germline V gene (reference sequence). This CDR3 reads CAWGDGANEKLFF. The CDR3 coding sequence is TGTGCCTGGGGTGATGGAGCGAATGAAAAACTGTTTTTT.